The clone carrying this TCR beta chain was recorded many times. TCRdb independently ran MiXCR on the 5' RACE reads; one entry per CDR3 protein. Here the sample spans over 35,000 distinct CDR3 sequences, approximately 6.5% being singletons. The sample belongs to a study of early T cells in non-severe SARS-CoV-2 infection. This receptor was obtained from an adult who was a healthcare worker with PCR-confirmed SARS-CoV-2 infection or an uninfected control (not recorded which). The starting material was whole blood, obtained at baseline.

CDR3 residues: CASSPGLAGGWTGRTDTQYF. As DNA, the CDR3 is TGTGCCAGTAGCCCAGGACTAGCGGGAGGATGGACGGGACGCACAGATACGCAGTATTTT. This chain connects TRBV19 to TRBJ2-3; 14 bases are a match to TRBD2. V lost 6 bases to trimming and J lost 1 base; unmatched junction nucleotides: 15. Germline V lookup: CDR1 LNHDA, CDR2 SQIVND (reference sequence). The CDR3 is 20 residues long.